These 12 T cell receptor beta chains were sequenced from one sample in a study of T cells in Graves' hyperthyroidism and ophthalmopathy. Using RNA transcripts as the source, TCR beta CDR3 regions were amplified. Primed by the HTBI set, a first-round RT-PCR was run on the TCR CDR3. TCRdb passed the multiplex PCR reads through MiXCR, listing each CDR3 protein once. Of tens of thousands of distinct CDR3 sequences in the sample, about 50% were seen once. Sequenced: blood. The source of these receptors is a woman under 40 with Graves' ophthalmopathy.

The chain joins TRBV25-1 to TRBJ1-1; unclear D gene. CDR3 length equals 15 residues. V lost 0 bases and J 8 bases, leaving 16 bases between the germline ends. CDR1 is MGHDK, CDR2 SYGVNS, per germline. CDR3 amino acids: CASSEYSSPSLEAFF. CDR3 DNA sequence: TGTGCCAGCAGTGAATATAGCAGCCCTTCCCTCGAAGCTTTCTTT.

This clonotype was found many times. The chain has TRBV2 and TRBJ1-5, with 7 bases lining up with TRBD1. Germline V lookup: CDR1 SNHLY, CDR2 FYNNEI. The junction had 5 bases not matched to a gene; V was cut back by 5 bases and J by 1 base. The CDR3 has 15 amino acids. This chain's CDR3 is CASSTQTGSNQPQHF. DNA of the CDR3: TGTGCCAGCAGTACCCAGACAGGGAGCAATCAGCCCCAGCATTTT.

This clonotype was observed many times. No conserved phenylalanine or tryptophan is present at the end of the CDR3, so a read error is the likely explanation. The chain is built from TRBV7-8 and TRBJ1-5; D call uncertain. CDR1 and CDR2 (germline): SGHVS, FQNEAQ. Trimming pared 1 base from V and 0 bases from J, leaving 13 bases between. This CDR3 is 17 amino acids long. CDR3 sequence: CASSLGFRGNSNQPQHC. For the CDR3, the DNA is TGTGCCAGCAGCTTAGGTTTCCGGGGAAATAGCAATCAGCCCCAGCATTGT.

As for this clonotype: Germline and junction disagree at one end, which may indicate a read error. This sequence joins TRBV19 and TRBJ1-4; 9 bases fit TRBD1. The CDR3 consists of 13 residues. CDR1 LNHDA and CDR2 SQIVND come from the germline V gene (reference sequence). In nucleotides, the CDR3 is TGTGTCAGTAGTAATACAGGGGGCGAAAAACTGTTTTTC. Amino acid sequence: CVSSNTGGEKLFF.

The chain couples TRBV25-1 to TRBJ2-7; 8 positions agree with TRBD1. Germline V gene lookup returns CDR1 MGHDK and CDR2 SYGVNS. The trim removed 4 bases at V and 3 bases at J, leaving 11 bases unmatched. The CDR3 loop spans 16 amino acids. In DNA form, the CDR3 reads TGTGCCAGCAGTGCCCTAGGACAGGGTCTTATCTACGAGCAGTACTTC. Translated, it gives CASSALGQGLIYEQYF.

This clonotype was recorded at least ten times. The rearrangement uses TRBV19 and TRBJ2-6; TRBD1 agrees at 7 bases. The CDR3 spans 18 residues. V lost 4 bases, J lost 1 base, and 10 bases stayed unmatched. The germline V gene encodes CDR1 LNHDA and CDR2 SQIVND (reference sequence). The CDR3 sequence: CASSNPGQSLSGANVLTF. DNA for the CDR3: TGTGCCAGTAGTAACCCGGGACAGTCCCTATCTGGGGCCAACGTCCTGACTTTC.

The CDR3 coding sequence is TGTGCCAGCAGTGAACGGGAGAACACTGAAGCTTTCTTT. Translating gives CASSERENTEAFF. V gene TRBV6-1 combines with J gene TRBJ1-1; no reliable D call. CDR3 length: 13 amino acids. Germline loops: CDR1 MNHNS, CDR2 SASEGT. V dropped 2 bases and J dropped 1 base, with 5 bases sitting between them.

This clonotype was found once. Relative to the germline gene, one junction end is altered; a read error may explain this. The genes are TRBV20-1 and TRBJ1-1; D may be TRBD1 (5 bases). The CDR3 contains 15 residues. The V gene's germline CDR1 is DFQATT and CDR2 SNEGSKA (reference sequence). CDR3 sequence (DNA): TGCAGTGCTAGAGATCCGGGGTATTCGGACACGGAAGCTTTCTTT. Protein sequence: CSARDPGYSDTEAFF.

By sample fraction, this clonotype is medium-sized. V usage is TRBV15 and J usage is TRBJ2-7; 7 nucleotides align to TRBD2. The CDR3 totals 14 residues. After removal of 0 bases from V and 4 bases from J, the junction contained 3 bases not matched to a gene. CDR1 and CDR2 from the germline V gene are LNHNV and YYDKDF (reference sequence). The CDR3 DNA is TGTGCCACCAGCAGAGAGGGCGGGAGTTACGAGCAGTACTTC. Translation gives CATSREGGSYEQYF.

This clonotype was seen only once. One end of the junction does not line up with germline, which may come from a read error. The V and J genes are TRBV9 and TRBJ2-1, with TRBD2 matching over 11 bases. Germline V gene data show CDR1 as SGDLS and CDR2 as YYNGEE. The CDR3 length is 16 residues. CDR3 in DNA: TGTGCCTGCAGCGCTTCACTAGCGGGAGTGCACGATGAGCAGTTCTTC. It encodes CACSASLAGVHDEQFF.

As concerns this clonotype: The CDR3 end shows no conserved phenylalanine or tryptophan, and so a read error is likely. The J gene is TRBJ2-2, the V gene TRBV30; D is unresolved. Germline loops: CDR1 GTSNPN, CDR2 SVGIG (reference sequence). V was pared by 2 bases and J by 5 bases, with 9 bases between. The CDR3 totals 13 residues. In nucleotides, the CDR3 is TGTGCCTGGAGTCTACGCCCTACCGGGGAGCTGTTTTTG. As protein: CAWSLRPTGELFL.

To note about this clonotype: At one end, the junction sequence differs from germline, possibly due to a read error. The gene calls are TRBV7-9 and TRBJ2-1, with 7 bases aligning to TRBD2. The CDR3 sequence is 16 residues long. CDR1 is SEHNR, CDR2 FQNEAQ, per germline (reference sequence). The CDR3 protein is CASSYAGEAFYSEQFF. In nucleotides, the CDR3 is TGTGCCAGCAGTTACGCGGGGGAGGCTTTCTACAGTGAGCAGTTCTTC.